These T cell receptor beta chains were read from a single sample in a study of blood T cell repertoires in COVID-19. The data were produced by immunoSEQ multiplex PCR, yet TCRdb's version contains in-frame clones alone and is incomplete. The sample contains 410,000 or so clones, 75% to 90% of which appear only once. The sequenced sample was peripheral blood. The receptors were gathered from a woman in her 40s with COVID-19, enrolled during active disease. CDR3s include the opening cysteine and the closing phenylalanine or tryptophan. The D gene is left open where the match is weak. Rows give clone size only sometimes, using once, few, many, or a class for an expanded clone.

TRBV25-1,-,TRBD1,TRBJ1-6,TGTGCCAGCAGTGTGATGGACAGGGGGTATAATTCACCCCTCCACTTT,CASSVMDRGYNSPLHF
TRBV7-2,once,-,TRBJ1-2,TGTGCCAGCAGCTTTGTGTTCCGGGTACGGACCCGGGGCTATGGCTACACCTTC,CASSFVFRVRTRGYGYTF
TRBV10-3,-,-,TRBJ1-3,TGTGCCATCAGTCCCACCCGAGACCCAGGAAGTGGTAACACCATATATTTT,CAISPTRDPGSGNTIYF
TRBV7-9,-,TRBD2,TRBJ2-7,TGTGCCAGCAGCTCTACGCAACGTAGCGGGGCGTCCTACGAGCAGTACTTC,CASSSTQRSGASYEQYF
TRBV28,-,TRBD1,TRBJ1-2,TGTGCCACCCTCGACAGGGCCAGTTTTGGCTACACCTTC,CATLDRASFGYTF
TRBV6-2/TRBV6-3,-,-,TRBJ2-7,TGTGCCAGCAGTTATTTGACTTTCAGAGGCTCGTTCTCCTACGAGCAGTACTTC,CASSYLTFRGSFSYEQYF
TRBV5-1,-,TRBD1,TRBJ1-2,TGCGCCAGCGCAGCTCCGGACAGGAGTTATGGCTACACCTTC,CASAAPDRSYGYTF
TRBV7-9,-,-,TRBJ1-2,TGTGCCAGCAGCTCCGGGAGCCTCGACTATGGCTACACCTTC,CASSSGSLDYGYTF
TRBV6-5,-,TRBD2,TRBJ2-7,TGTGCCAGCAGTACTGGACTAGTGTACGAGCAGTACTTC,CASSTGLVYEQYF
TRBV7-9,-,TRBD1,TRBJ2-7,TGTGCCAGCAGCCATTCCCGGACAGGACCCTCCTACGAGCAGTACTTC,CASSHSRTGPSYEQYF
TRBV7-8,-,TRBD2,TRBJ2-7,TGTGCCAGCAGCTTAGCAGGAGCGGGAGGATACGAGCAGTACTTC,CASSLAGAGGYEQYF
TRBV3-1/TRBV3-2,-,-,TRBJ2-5,TGTGCCAGCAGTCGGGGGACGTCGGCCCAGTACTTC,CASSRGTSAQYF
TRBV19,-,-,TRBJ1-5,TGTGCCAGTAGAGAACTTACAGGGTTTTATCAGCCCCAGCATTTT,CASRELTGFYQPQHF
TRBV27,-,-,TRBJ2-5,TGTGCCAGCCCGACATCCCCGCAAGAGACCCAGTACTTC,CASPTSPQETQYF
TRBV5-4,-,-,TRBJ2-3,TGTGCCAGCAGCTTGGCGGGTCCTAGCACAGATACGCAGTATTTT,CASSLAGPSTDTQYF
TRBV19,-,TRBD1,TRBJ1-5,TGTGCCACTCGACAGGGGGACGAACGGGGTCAGCCCCAGCATTTT,CATRQGDERGQPQHF